The T cell receptor beta chain under discussion was sequenced for a study of beta chain features in type 1 diabetes. Study in general: No age, gender or cell yield differences were seen between patients and healthy donors.

Sequenced material consisted of expressed TCRB transcripts (all of the isolated RNA was reverse transcribed). Profiling relied on immunoSEQ multiplex PCR, and the TCRdb table lists in-frame clones only, not all of them. Of almost 350,000 clones in the sample, 8% are singletons; the top ten hold 0.44%. Only one heparinised blood draw was taken per donor, and its volume averaged around 120 mL. This TCR was recovered from a woman between 18 and 30 years old in good health. Sequenced sample: central memory CD4+ T cells from blood.

CDR3 region: CASSKGLGASDTQYF. Here the CDR3 DNA reads TGTGCCAGCAGCAAGGGACTTGGGGCTTCAGATACGCAGTATTTT. The V and J genes are TRBV7-2 and TRBJ2-3; weak D call: TRBD2 (6 bases). This CDR3 spans 15 amino acids. With 5 bases removed from V and 4 bases from J, the gap between germline ends came to 16 bases. CDR1 and CDR2 (germline): SGHTA, FQGNSA.